Each of the 29 T cell receptor beta chains below was sequenced from the same sample in a study of patients and donors after allogeneic stem cell transplantation. In TCRdb, the RT-PCR reads were re-called with MiXCR into one record per CDR3 protein. The data show 70,000 to 75,000 distinct CDR3 sequences, with around 27% seen just once and 26% held by the top ten. The sample comprised blood, either unsorted or a sorted T cell fraction (not recorded which). The source is a human donor who was either an allogeneic HSCT recipient or a stem cell or donor lymphocyte infusion donor (not recorded which). It is not recorded whose cells these are; they may come from a transplant donor.

J is TRBJ2-2 and V is TRBV12-3 or TRBV12-4; possible D gene TRBD2, 6 bases. Trimming took 7 bases from V and 4 from J, leaving 19 bases between them. The CDR3 is 16 residues long. The CDR3 bases are TGTGCCAGCACTCGGTTGCGGGCGACTAGCACCGGGGAGCTGTTTTTT. Translated, it gives CASTRLRATSTGELFF.

The J gene is TRBJ2-7, the V gene TRBV20-1, with 9 bases fitting TRBD1. Germline CDR1 and CDR2: DFQATT and SNEGSKA (reference sequence). The CDR3 extends over 15 amino acids. V shed 3 bases and J 4 bases; nucleotides not matched to a gene: 10. CDR3 residues: CSASTSGQGEYEQYF. As DNA, the CDR3 is TGCAGTGCTAGTACCTCGGGACAGGGTGAATACGAGCAGTACTTC.

This clonotype was detected ten times or more. The V gene is TRBV10-3, the J gene TRBJ1-5; a weak D match, TRBD1 (6 bases). Deletions cut 3 bases from V and 2 bases from J, with 20 bases between. There are 18 residues in the CDR3. The germline V gene encodes CDR1 ENHRY and CDR2 SYGVKD. The CDR3 nucleotides read TGTGCCATCAGTGAATTTATAGGACAGACTTATGGCAATCAGCCCCAGCATTTT. It specifies CAISEFIGQTYGNQPQHF.

The CDR3 spells CASSLRGPGDIQYF. In DNA, the CDR3 is TGTGCCAGCAGTTTAAGGGGGCCAGGCGACATTCAGTACTTC. The genes are TRBV12-3 or TRBV12-4 and TRBJ2-4; 7 positions agree with TRBD1. After removal of 2 bases from V and 8 bases from J, the junction contained 6 bases not matched to a gene. There are 14 residues in the CDR3.

The table lists this clonotype with a count of one. The V call is TRBV6-1, the J call TRBJ2-5; D not certain. Trimming pared 7 bases from V and 2 bases from J, leaving 11 bases between. Germline assignment: CDR1 MNHNS and CDR2 SASEGT. This CDR3 comprises 13 residues. The CDR3 protein is CASIRAGQETQYF. The CDR3 bases are TGTGCCAGCATTCGGGCAGGACAAGAGACCCAGTACTTC.

The rearrangement uses TRBV4-2 and TRBJ2-5, with D possibly TRBD2 on 6 matching bases. Germline V CDR1 and CDR2: LGHNA, YNFKEQ. The CDR3 spans 15 residues. V lost 0 bases, J lost 7 bases, and 15 bases lay in between. Written as DNA, the CDR3 is TGTGCCAGCAGCCAAGATATGAGTGGCGGGGTGACCCAGTACTTC. Residues: CASSQDMSGGVTQYF.

The chain joins TRBV5-1 to TRBJ1-1; TRBD1 agrees at 8 bases. With 0 bases clipped from V and 4 bases from J, the junction kept 5 bases outside the gene matches. The V gene's germline CDR1 is SGHRS and CDR2 YFSETQ. The CDR3 is 15 amino acids. The CDR3 DNA reads TGCGCCAGCAGCTTGGTTTATGGGACAGGCACTGAAGCTTTCTTT. It is translated as CASSLVYGTGTEAFF.

The V and J genes are TRBV20-1 and TRBJ2-7; D may correspond to TRBD1 or TRBD2 (5 bases each). The germline V and J ends were trimmed by 5 bases and 2 bases, with 10 bases remaining between them. There are 12 residues in the CDR3. Germline CDR1 is DFQATT and CDR2 is SNEGSKA (reference sequence). CDR3 sequence: CSAYRDAYEQYF. Here the CDR3 DNA reads TGCAGTGCTTACCGGGACGCCTACGAGCAGTACTTC.

This clonotype was detected only a few times. V gene TRBV24-1 combines with J gene TRBJ2-1, with 7 positions matching TRBD1. This CDR3 contains 17 residues. Germline V gene data show CDR1 as KGHDR and CDR2 as SFDVKD. V gave up 2 bases and J gave up 0 bases; unmatched junction bases: 6. The CDR3 sequence: CATSDYRGLSSYNEQFF. The CDR3 DNA sequence: TGTGCCACCAGTGATTACAGGGGCCTAAGCTCCTACAATGAGCAGTTCTTC.

This clonotype was counted only a few times. The chain combines TRBV5-6 with TRBJ1-1, with D maybe TRBD1 (5 bases). Trimming removed 0 bases at V and 10 bases at J, with 16 bases between. CDR3 length: 14 residues. The germline gives CDR1 SGHDT, CDR2 YYEEEE. Here the CDR3 reads CASSLGIPGNGAFF. The DNA of the CDR3 is TGTGCCAGCAGCTTGGGGATTCCAGGGAACGGAGCTTTCTTT.

The V call is TRBV12-3 or TRBV12-4, the J call TRBJ1-5; D is ambiguous. V was trimmed by 6 bases and J by 1 base, leaving 7 bases between them. This CDR3 spans 13 amino acids. The CDR3 region is CASSRISNQPQHF. CDR3 in DNA: TGTGCCAGCAGCCGAATAAGCAATCAGCCCCAGCATTTT.

This clonotype has more than one count but fewer than ten. This rearrangement joins TRBV15 to TRBJ1-6; D gene unclear. Germline CDR1 is LNHNV and CDR2 is YYDKDF (reference sequence). The V end was cut by 0 bases, the J end by 10 bases, with 10 bases between. The length of the CDR3 is 14 residues. CDR3 nucleotide sequence: TGTGCCACCAGCAGAGATGGAGACTACTCACCCCTCCACTTT. The encoded protein is CATSRDGDYSPLHF.

This clonotype was observed a few times. The chain recombines TRBV3-1 with TRBJ2-7, with D possibly TRBD1 on 6 matching bases. With 0 bases removed from V and 2 bases from J, the gap between germline ends came to 8 bases. The germline gives CDR1 LGHDT, CDR2 YNNKEL (reference sequence). This CDR3 spans 14 amino acids. The CDR3 is CASSQDWTAYEQYF. The CDR3 coding sequence is TGTGCCAGCAGCCAAGACTGGACAGCCTACGAGCAGTACTTC.

This sequence joins TRBV6-5 and TRBJ2-7; TRBD1 might be the D (5 bases). Germline lookup yields CDR1 MNHEY and CDR2 SVGAGI. The V end was cut by 1 base, the J end by 1 base, with 11 bases between. The CDR3 runs to 15 residues. This CDR3 is CASSYFRVDSYEQYF. CDR3 nucleotide sequence: TGTGCCAGCAGTTACTTCAGGGTCGATTCCTACGAGCAGTACTTC.

V is TRBV25-1 and J is TRBJ2-3; D possibly corresponds to TRBD2 (5 bases). Looked up from germline, CDR1 is MGHDK and CDR2 is SYGVNS. The CDR3 spans 16 residues. V was clipped by 2 bases and J by 7 bases, with 19 bases between them. For the CDR3, the DNA is TGTGCCAGCAGTGAACCACTAGAGCGTAGGATTAATACGCAGTATTTT. It codes for CASSEPLERRINTQYF.

In this sample, this clonotype turned up a few times. CDR3 amino acids: CASSPSVGRETQYF. The CDR3 DNA is TGTGCCAGCAGCCCCTCGGTGGGCAGAGAGACCCAGTACTTC. The gene calls are TRBV7-9 and TRBJ2-5; no clear D gene. Trimming shortened V by 5 bases and J by 4 bases, and 14 bases separated the two germline ends. CDR3 length equals 14 residues. Germline V gives CDR1 SEHNR, CDR2 FQNEAQ (reference sequence).

This clonotype was detected a few times. The V gene is TRBV28, the J gene TRBJ2-5; D unclear. This CDR3 is 12 amino acids long. The germline V gene encodes CDR1 MDHEN and CDR2 SYDVKM. V was shortened by 3 bases and J by 1 base, with 3 bases between the two germline ends. CDR3 DNA sequence: TGTGCCAGCAGTTTGACCCAAGAGACCCAGTACTTC. This codes for CASSLTQETQYF.

This clonotype was recorded many times. The genes are TRBV7-9 and TRBJ1-5; D unresolved. The CDR3 spans 14 residues. V shed 5 bases and J shed 1 base, with 9 bases lying between them. CDR1 SEHNR and CDR2 FQNEAQ come from the germline V gene (reference sequence). This CDR3 is CASSMTQSNQPQHF. The CDR3 DNA sequence: TGTGCCAGCAGCATGACACAGAGCAATCAGCCCCAGCATTTT.

This sequence joins TRBV10-3 and TRBJ2-7; 7 nucleotides line up with TRBD1. Germline CDR1 reads ENHRY; CDR2 reads SYGVKD. This CDR3 comprises 14 residues. V shed 3 bases and J 5 bases; nucleotides not matched to a gene: 7. In DNA form, the CDR3 reads TGTGCCATCAGTGAACTCGACAGGGCTGACGAGCAGTACTTC. Translated: CAISELDRADEQYF.

The chain carries TRBV27 and TRBJ1-2; no definite D call. The germline V gene has CDR1 MNHEY and CDR2 SMNVEV (reference sequence). V lost 0 bases and J 5 bases, leaving 10 bases between the germline ends. The CDR3 extends over 14 amino acids. The CDR3 nucleotides are TGTGCCAGCAGTTTATCGAAGGGTACTTATGGCTACACCTTC. Its translation: CASSLSKGTYGYTF.

The sample holds a few counts of this clonotype. CDR3 region: CASSLAQAQETQYF. The CDR3 region has the DNA TGTGCCAGCAGCTTAGCTCAGGCTCAAGAGACCCAGTACTTC. The V gene is TRBV7-9, the J gene TRBJ2-5; D is unresolved. Germline lookup yields CDR1 SEHNR and CDR2 FQNEAQ (reference sequence). Trimming took 0 bases from V and 2 from J, leaving 7 bases between them. The CDR3 has 14 amino acids.

This clonotype was counted between two and nine times. The CDR3 DNA sequence: TGTGCCAGCAGCTTAGAATTGGAGACAGGATTTGGAAACACCATATATTTT. This encodes CASSLELETGFGNTIYF. The genes are TRBV11-2 and TRBJ1-3; TRBD1 is a possible D gene (6 bases). The germline V gene has CDR1 SGHAT and CDR2 FQNNGV. The CDR3 extends over 17 amino acids. V gave up 0 bases and J gave up 3 bases, with 15 bases separating them.

The rearrangement uses TRBV12-3 or TRBV12-4 and TRBJ2-3; D is possibly TRBD1 (6 bases). Trimming pared 3 bases from V and 2 bases from J, leaving 12 bases between. The CDR3 loop spans 15 amino acids. The DNA of the CDR3 is TGTGCCAGCAGTTTTTACAGGGCCTACACAGATACGCAGTATTTT. Its protein product is CASSFYRAYTDTQYF.

This clonotype was counted only a few times. The chain links TRBV9 to TRBJ1-1, with TRBD1 as a possible D gene (5 bases). Germline V lookup: CDR1 SGDLS, CDR2 YYNGEE. This CDR3 comprises 15 residues. Trimming removed 4 bases at V and 6 bases at J, with 19 bases between. The DNA for the CDR3 is TGTGCCAGCAGCCCCCAGAATGGGGGAGGGGCTGAAGCTTTCTTT. It yields the protein CASSPQNGGGAEAFF.

This chain's CDR3 is CAWRLPGAYGYTF. The CDR3 DNA reads TGTGCCTGGAGACTGCCGGGCGCCTATGGCTACACCTTC. V is TRBV30 and J is TRBJ1-2; D uncertain. V was pared by 3 bases and J by 4 bases, with 12 bases between. The CDR3 spans 13 residues. The germline gives CDR1 GTSNPN, CDR2 SVGIG (reference sequence).

The V call is TRBV20-1, the J call TRBJ2-3, with 9 bases that match TRBD2. Per the germline V gene, CDR1 is DFQATT and CDR2 is SNEGSKA (reference sequence). The CDR3 has 15 amino acids. The V and J ends lost 6 bases and 4 bases, in that order; junction bases with no gene match: 11. The CDR3 coding sequence is TGCAGTGCGTGTAGCGGGAGTTCTAGTGCAGATACGCAGTATTTT. It yields the protein CSACSGSSSADTQYF.

The chain couples TRBV29-1 to TRBJ2-5, with 8 bases fitting TRBD1. CDR3 length: 15 amino acids. Trimming cost V 2 bases and J 0 bases; bases outside gene matches: 5. From germline, CDR1 is SQVTM and CDR2 ANQGSEA. CDR3 DNA: TGCAGCGTTGAATTTCGGGACAGGAACCAAGAGACCCAGTACTTC. This encodes CSVEFRDRNQETQYF.

The sample holds a few counts of this clonotype. The rearrangement links TRBV7-2 to TRBJ1-5; no reliable D call. Trimming removed 1 base at V and 3 bases at J, with 7 bases between. The CDR3 is 14 amino acids. The germline V gene has CDR1 SGHTA and CDR2 FQGNSA. This chain's CDR3 is CASSLVTVNQPQHF. CDR3 nucleotides: TGTGCCAGCAGCTTAGTGACGGTCAATCAGCCCCAGCATTTT.

This clonotype showed up just a few times. This chain connects TRBV12-3 or TRBV12-4 to TRBJ2-3; the match to TRBD2 covers 12 bases. V shed 5 bases, J shed 4 bases, and the junction held 4 bases outside the gene matches. The CDR3 totals 15 residues. This chain's CDR3 is CASSPLAGGADTQYF. CDR3 sequence (DNA): TGTGCCAGCAGTCCACTAGCGGGGGGTGCAGATACGCAGTATTTT.